This TCR beta chain was sequenced during a study of blood T cells in healthy people across ages. General observations from the study: The diversity estimates, figures obtained from one million T cells, were considered underestimates. PBMCs went unsorted, and a conclusive naive versus antigen-experienced comparison was therefore prevented.

On this clonotype: Antigen unknown.

The authors ran a second PCR of 7 to 11 cycles using a sample-barcoded 5' primer and a J-beta primer mix. A template-switch adaptor with 12 random nucleotides tagged each cDNA molecule. A single record per CDR3 protein comes from TCRdb applying MiXCR to the 5' RACE reads. The sample contains about 760,000 distinct CDR3 sequences, roughly 56% of which appear only once. The clonotype originates from a man aged 40-49 years in good health. Sequencing used blood.

The CDR3, as DNA: TGTGCCAGCAGCTTAGCTCCGGGACTAGCGGAAGAGACCCAGTACTTC. Translated, it gives CASSLAPGLAEETQYF. The genes are TRBV7-2 and TRBJ2-5; TRBD2 matches 11 bases. The germline V gene encodes CDR1 SGHTA and CDR2 FQGNSA. This CDR3 has 16 residues. Unmatched junction bases numbered 3, after V lost 0 bases and J lost 3 bases.